This T cell receptor (beta chain) derives from a study of beta chain features in type 1 diabetes. Overall study context: Patients shared similar age, gender and cell yields with healthy donors.

Expressed TCRB transcripts were sequenced because the entire RNA isolate underwent reverse transcription. Repertoires were generated with immunoSEQ multiplex PCR, while TCRdb's copy carries only in-frame clones and drops some. The profile shows roughly 53,000 clones, approximately 45% of them singletons. Study-wide results and limits: All four CD4+ subsets of Type 1 diabetes patients contained TCRB CDR3s that were moderately but significantly shorter.

Sampling consisted of one heparinised blood draw per donor, averaging approximately 120 mL. Via CD45RO/CCR7/CD25/CD127/CD95/CD27, cells of the CD4+ naive, central memory, regulatory and stem cell-like memory subsets were sorted. This clone was seen a few times. What it recognizes is unknown. This clonotype was sampled from a man aged 25-45 years with type 1 diabetes. Input material: Tregs from blood.

CDR3 sequence: CASSLQDGTYNEQFF. In nucleotides, the CDR3 is TGCGCCAGCAGCTTGCAGGATGGAACCTACAATGAGCAGTTCTTC. The chain is built from TRBV5-1 and TRBJ2-1; D remains unclear. The V end lost 1 base, the J end lost 2 bases, and 10 bases lay between the germline ends. Germline lookup yields CDR1 SGHRS and CDR2 YFSETQ. The CDR3 runs 15 residues.